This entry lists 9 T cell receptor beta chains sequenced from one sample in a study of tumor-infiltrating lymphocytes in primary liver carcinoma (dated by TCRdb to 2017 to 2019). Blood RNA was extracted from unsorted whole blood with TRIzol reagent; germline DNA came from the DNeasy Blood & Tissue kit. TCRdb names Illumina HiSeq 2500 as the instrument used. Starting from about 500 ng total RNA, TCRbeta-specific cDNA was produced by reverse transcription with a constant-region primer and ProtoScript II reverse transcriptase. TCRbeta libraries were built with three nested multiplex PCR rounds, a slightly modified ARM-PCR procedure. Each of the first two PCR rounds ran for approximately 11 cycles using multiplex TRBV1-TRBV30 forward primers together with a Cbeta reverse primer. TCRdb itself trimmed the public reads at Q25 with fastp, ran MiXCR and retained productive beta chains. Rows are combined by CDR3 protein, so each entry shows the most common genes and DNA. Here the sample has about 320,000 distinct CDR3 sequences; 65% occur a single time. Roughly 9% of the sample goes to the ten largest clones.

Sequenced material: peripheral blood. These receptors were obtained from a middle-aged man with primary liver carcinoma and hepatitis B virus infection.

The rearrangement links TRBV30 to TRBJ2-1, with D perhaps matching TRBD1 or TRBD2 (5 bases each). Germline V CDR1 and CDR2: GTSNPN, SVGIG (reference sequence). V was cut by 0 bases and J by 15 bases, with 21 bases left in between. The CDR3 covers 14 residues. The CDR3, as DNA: TGTGCCTGGAGTGTAAACTTTGGGACGGAGCTATGGTTCTTC. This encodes CAWSVNFGTELWFF.

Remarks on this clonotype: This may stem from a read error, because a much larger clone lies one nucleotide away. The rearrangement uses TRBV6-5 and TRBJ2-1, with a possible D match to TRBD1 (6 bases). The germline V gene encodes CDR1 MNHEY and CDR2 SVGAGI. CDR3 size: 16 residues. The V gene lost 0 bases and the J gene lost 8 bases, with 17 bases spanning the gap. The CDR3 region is CASSYSGLGAFYEQFF. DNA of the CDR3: TGTGCCAGCAGTTACTCAGGACTGGGGGCTTTTTATGAGCAGTTCTTC.

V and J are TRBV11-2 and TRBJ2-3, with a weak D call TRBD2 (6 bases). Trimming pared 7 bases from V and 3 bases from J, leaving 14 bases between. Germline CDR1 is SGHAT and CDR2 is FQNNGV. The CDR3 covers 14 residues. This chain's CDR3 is CASNGGSVTDTQYF. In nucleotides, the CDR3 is TGTGCCAGCAATGGGGGGTCTGTTACAGATACGCAGTATTTT.

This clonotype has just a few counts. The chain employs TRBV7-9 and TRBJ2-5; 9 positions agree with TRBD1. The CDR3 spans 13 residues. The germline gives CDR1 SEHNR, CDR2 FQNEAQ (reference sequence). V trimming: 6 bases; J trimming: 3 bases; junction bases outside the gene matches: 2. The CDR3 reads CASRRTGEETQYF. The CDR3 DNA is TGTGCCAGCAGGAGGACAGGGGAAGAGACCCAGTACTTC. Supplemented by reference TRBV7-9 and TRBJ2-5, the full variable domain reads DTGVSQNPRHKITKRGQNVTFRCDPISEHNRLYWYRQTLGQGPEFLTYFQNEAQLEKSRLLSDRFSAERPKGSFSTLEIQRTEQGDSAMYLCASRRTGEETQYFGPGTRLLVL.

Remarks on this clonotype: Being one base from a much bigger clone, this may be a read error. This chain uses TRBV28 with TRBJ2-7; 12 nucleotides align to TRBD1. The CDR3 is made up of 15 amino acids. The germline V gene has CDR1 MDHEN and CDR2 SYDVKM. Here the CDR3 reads CASSTGTGGSYKQYF. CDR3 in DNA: TGTGCCAGCAGTACCGGGACAGGGGGCTCCTACAAGCAGTACTTC. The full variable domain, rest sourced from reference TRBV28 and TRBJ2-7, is DVKVTQSSRYLVKRTGEKVFLECVQDMDHENMFWYRQDPGLGLRLIYFSYDVKMKEKGDIPEGYSVSREKKERFSLILESASTNQTSMYLCASSTGTGGSYKQYFGPGTRLTVT.

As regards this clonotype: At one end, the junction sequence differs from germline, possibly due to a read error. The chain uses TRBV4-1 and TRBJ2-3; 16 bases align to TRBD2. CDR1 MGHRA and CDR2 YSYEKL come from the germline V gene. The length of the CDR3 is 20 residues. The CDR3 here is CACSQVSGTSGRGGTDTQYF. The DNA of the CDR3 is TGCGCCTGCAGCCAAGTTTCCGGGACTAGCGGGAGGGGGGGCACAGATACGCAGTATTTT.

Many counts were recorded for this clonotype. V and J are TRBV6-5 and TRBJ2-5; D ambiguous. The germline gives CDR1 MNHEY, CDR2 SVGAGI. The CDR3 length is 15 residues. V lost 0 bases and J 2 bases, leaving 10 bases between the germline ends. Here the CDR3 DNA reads TGTGCCAGCAGTTACTCCGGTATGCAGCAAGAGACCCAGTACTTC. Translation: CASSYSGMQQETQYF.

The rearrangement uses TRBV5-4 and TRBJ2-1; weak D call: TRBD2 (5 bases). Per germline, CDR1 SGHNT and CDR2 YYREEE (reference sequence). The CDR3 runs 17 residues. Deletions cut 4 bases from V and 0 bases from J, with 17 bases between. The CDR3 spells CASSPGIGRSSYNEQFF. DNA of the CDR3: TGTGCCAGCAGCCCGGGGATAGGGCGGAGCTCCTACAATGAGCAGTTCTTC.

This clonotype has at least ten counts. Here the CDR3 DNA reads TGCAGCGTTGAAGGCCCAGGACGGGAGACCCAGTACTTC. This translates into CSVEGPGRETQYF. The chain carries TRBV29-1 and TRBJ2-5; unclear D gene. The germline V gene has CDR1 SQVTM and CDR2 ANQGSEA. The CDR3 has 13 residues. Trimming cost V 1 base and J 5 bases, with 11 bases left between them. Drawing the rest from reference TRBV29-1 and TRBJ2-5, the complete variable domain is SAVISQKPSRDICQRGTSLTIQCQVDSQVTMMFWYRQQPGQSLTLIATANQGSEATYESGFVIDKFPISRPNLTFSTLTVSNMSPEDSSIYLCSVEGPGRETQYFGPGTRLLVL.